This T cell receptor beta chain was recorded in a study of long-term antiretroviral therapy in people with HIV. V was trimmed by 9 bases and J by 1 base, leaving 9 bases between them. CDR3 length equals 12 residues. The germline V gene encodes CDR1 SNHLY and CDR2 FYNNEI. Run at survey level, the immunoSEQ assay was version v3.0. The table came from immunoSEQ multiplex PCR; TCRdb's copy has only in-frame clones and leaves some out. The sample consists of around 27,000 clones, 85% to 90% of them appearing once. This receptor was obtained from a man aged 30-40 years with HIV. The material sequenced was unsorted PBMCs, taken more than 4.3 years after starting antiretroviral therapy. The chain has TRBV2 and TRBJ2-5; D remains unclear. The CDR3, as DNA: TGTGCCAGTGACGGCCCCCAAGAGACCCAGTACTTC. This sequence encodes CASDGPQETQYF.